This T cell receptor (beta chain) was sequenced for a study of somatic mutations in cytotoxic T cells in rheumatoid arthritis. General study results and limits: Among rheumatoid arthritis patients and age-matched healthy controls, CD8+ T-cell clonality was not significantly different.

Trimming at V came to 0 bases and at J to 4 bases, leaving 4 bases not matched to a gene. CDR1 is SGHDT, CDR2 YYEEEE, per germline. The CDR3 contains 14 residues. CD4+ cells and CD8+ cells were each obtained through positive magnetic bead selection, and their purity was assessed by flow cytometry. A remark on this clone: Its target is not known.

Profiling relied on immunoSEQ multiplex PCR, and the TCRdb table lists in-frame clones only, not all of them. Of about 21,000 clones listed, approximately 83% are singletons. This rearrangement joins TRBV5-6 to TRBJ2-7; 7 nucleotides match TRBD1. The clonotype was recovered from a man between 18 and 29 years old with rheumatoid arthritis. The sequencing sample was made of CD8+ T cells sorted from blood. In DNA form, the CDR3 reads TGTGCCAGCAGCTTGGACAGGGGAGAGTACGAGCAGTACTTC. It encodes CASSLDRGEYEQYF. Full variable domain (rest looked up from reference TRBV5-6 and TRBJ2-7): DAGVTQSPTHLIKTRGQQVTLRCSPKSGHDTVSWYQQALGQGPQFIFQYYEEEERQRGNFPDRFSGHQFPNYSSELNVNALLLGDSALYLCASSLDRGEYEQYFGPGTRLTVT.